This paragraph covers one TCR beta chain sequence. What it binds is unknown. The data are from a study of CD4+ T cells in melanoma. Study findings and constraints: A reported correlation linked neoantigen-specific CD4+ T cells to CD8+, macrophage and B cell function. Reportedly, melanoma neoantigen-specific CD4+ T cells showed varied differentiation states.

This CDR3 region has 14 residues. Trimming removed 2 bases at V and 10 bases at J, with 12 bases between. The germline V gene has CDR1 MNHEY and CDR2 SVGAGI. TCRdb keeps only in-frame clones here, not all; method: immunoSEQ multiplex PCR. The sample holds fewer than 150,000 clones, over 90% seen once. This chain joins TRBV6-5 and TRBJ1-6; D remains ambiguous. This clonotype originated in a human donor with melanoma. CDR3 bases: TGTGCCAGCAGTTACGATGGGAGTCGGTCACCCCTCCACTTT. As protein: CASSYDGSRSPLHF.